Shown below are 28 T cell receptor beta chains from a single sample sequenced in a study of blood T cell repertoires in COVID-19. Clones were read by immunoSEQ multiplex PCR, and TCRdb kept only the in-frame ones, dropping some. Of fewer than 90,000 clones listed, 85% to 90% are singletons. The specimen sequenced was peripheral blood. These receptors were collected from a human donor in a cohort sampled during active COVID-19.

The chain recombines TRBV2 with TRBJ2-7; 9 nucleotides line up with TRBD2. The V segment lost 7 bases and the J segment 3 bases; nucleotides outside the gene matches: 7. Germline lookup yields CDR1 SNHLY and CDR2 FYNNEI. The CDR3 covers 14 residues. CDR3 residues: CASTGLAGFYEQYV. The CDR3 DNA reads TGTGCCAGCACAGGGCTAGCGGGGTTCTACGAGCAGTACGTC.

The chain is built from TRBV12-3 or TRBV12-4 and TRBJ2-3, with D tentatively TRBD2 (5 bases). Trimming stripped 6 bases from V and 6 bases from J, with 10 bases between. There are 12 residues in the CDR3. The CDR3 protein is CASSQSGDTQYF. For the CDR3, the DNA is TGTGCCAGCAGCCAGTCGGGGGATACGCAGTATTTT.

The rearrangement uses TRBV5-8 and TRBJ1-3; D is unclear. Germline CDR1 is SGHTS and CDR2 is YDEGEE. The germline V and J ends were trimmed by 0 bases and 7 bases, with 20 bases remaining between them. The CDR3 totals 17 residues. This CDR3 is CASSLGHGEEVMNTIYF. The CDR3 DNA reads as TGTGCCAGCAGCTTGGGTCACGGGGAAGAGGTTATGAACACCATATATTTT.

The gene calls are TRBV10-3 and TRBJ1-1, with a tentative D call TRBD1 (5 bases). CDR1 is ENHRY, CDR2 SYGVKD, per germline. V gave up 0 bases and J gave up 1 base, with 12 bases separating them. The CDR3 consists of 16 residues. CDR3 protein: CAISESMGLQNTEAFF. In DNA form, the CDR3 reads TGTGCCATCAGTGAGTCGATGGGACTCCAGAACACTGAAGCTTTCTTT.

The CDR3 nucleotides read TGTGCCAGCAGTTACGGCCAGGGCGCCTACAATGAGCAGTTCTTC. Translated: CASSYGQGAYNEQFF. The V gene is TRBV6-5, the J gene TRBJ2-1, with D possibly TRBD1 on 5 matching bases. The ends were cut back, 2 bases at V and 2 bases at J, with 10 bases in the middle. Germline V gives CDR1 MNHEY, CDR2 SVGAGI. The CDR3 sequence is 15 residues long.

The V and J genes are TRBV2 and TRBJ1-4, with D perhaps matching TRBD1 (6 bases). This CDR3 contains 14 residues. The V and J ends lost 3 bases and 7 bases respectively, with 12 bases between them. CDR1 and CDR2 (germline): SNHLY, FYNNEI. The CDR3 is CASSDTGGGEKLFF. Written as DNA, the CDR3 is TGTGCCAGCAGTGATACTGGGGGCGGTGAAAAACTGTTTTTT.

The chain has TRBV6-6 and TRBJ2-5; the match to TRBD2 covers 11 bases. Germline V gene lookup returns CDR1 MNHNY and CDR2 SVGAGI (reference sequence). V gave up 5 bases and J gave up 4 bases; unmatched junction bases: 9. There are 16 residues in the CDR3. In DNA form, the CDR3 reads TGTGCCAGCAGTCAACTAGCGGGAGTGGGGGCAGAGACCCAGTACTTC. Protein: CASSQLAGVGAETQYF.

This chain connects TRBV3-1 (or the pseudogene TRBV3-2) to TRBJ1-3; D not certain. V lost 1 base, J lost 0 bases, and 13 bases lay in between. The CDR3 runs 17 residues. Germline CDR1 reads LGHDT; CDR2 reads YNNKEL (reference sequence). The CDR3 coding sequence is TGTGCCAGCAGCCAAGCGAGGCGGGCTGTCTCTGGAAACACCATATATTTT. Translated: CASSQARRAVSGNTIYF.

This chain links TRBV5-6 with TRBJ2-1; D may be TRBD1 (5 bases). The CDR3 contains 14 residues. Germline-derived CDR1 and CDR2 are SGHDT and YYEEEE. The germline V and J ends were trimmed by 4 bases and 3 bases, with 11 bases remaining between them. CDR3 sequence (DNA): TGTGCCAGCAGCCCAGGGCCGAACTACAATGAGCAGTTCTTC. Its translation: CASSPGPNYNEQFF. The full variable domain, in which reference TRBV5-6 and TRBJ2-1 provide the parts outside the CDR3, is DAGVTQSPTHLIKTRGQQVTLRCSPKSGHDTVSWYQQALGQGPQFIFQYYEEEERQRGNFPDRFSGHQFPNYSSELNVNALLLGDSALYLCASSPGPNYNEQFFGPGTRLTVL.

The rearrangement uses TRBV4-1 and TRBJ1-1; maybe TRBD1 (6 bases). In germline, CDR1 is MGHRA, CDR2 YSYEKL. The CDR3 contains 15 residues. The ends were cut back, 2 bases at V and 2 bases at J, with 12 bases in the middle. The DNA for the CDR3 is TGCGCCAGCAGCCAACCCCAGGGGAGAAACACTGAAGCTTTCTTT. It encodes CASSQPQGRNTEAFF.

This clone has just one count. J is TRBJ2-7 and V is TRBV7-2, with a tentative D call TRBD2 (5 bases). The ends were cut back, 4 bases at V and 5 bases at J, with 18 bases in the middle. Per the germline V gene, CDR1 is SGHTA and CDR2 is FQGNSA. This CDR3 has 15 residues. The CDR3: CASSSAGPPPHEQYF. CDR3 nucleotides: TGTGCCAGCAGCTCCGCGGGCCCGCCCCCCCACGAGCAGTACTTC. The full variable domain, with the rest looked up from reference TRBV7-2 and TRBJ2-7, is GAGVSQSPSNKVTEKGKDVELRCDPISGHTALYWYRQSLGQGLEFLIYFQGNSAPDKSGLPSDRFSAERTGGSVSTLTIQRTQQEDSAVYLCASSSAGPPPHEQYFGPGTRLTVT.

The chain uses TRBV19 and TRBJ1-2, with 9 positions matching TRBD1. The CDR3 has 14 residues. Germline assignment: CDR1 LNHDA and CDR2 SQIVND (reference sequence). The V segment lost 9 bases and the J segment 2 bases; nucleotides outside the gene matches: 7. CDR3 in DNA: TGTGCCAGCATGAACGGACAGGGGAACTATGGCTACACCTTC. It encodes CASMNGQGNYGYTF.

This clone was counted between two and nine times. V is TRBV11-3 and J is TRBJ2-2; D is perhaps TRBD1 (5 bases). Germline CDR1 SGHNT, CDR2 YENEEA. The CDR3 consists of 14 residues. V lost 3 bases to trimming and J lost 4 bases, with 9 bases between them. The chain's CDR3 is CASSLGLFTGELFF. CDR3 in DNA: TGTGCCAGCAGCTTGGGGCTCTTCACCGGGGAGCTGTTTTTT.

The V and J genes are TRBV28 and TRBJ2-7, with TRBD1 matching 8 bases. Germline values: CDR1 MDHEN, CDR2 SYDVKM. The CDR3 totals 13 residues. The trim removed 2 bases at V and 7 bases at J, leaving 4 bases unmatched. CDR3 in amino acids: CASSLGTGWEQYF. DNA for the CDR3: TGTGCCAGCAGTTTAGGGACAGGCTGGGAGCAGTACTTC.

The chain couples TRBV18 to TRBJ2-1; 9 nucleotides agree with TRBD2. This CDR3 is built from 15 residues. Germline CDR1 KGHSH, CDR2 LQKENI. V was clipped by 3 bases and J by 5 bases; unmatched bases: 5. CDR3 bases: TGTGCCAGCTCACCGGGCGGGAGGGCTAACAATGAGCAGTTCTTC. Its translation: CASSPGGRANNEQFF.

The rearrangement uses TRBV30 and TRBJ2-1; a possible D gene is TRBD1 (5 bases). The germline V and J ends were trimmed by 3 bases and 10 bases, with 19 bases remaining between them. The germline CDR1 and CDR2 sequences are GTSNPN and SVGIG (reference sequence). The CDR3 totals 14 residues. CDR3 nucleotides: TGTGCCTGGAGCCCCCCCGACGTGGACACCGAGCAGTTCTTC. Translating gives CAWSPPDVDTEQFF.

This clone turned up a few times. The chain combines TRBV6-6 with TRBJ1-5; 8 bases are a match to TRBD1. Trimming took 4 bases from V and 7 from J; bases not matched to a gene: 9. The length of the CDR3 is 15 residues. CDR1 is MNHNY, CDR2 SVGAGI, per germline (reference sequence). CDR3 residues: CASSLVQGAEQPQHF. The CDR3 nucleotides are TGTGCCAGCAGTTTGGTGCAGGGGGCGGAACAGCCCCAGCATTTT.

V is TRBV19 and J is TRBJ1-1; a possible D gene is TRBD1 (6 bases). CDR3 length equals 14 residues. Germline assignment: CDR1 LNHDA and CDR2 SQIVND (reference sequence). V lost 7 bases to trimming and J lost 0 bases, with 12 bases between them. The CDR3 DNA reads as TGTGCCAGTACCACCGGACAGTTGAACACTGAAGCTTTCTTT. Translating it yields CASTTGQLNTEAFF. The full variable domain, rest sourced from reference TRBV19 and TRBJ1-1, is DGGITQSPKYLFRKEGQNVTLSCEQNLNHDAMYWYRQDPGQGLRLIYYSQIVNDFQKGDIAEGYSVSREKKESFPLTVTSAQKNPTAFYLCASTTGQLNTEAFFGQGTRLTVV.

The CDR3: CASRNPPGLAGLAHNEQFF. CDR3 coding DNA: TGCGCCAGCAGAAATCCGCCAGGACTAGCGGGATTAGCCCACAATGAGCAGTTCTTC. The genes are TRBV4-1 and TRBJ2-1; 12 positions match TRBD2. Losses at the gene ends were 6 bases for V and 5 bases for J; bases not matched to a gene: 17. The CDR3 length is 19 residues. Germline CDR1 MGHRA, CDR2 YSYEKL.

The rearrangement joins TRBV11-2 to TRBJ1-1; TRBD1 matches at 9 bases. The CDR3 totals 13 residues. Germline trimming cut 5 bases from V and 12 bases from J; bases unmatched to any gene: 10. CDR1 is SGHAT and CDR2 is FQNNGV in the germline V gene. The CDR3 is CASSTHTGGATFF. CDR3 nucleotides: TGTGCCAGCAGCACTCACACAGGGGGCGCGACTTTCTTT.

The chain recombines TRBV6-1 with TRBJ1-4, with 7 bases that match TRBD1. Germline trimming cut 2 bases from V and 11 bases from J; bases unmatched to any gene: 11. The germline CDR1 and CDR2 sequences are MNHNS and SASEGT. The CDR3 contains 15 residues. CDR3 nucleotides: TGTGCCAGCAGTGAAAGTCCGACAGGGAAGGAGAAACTGTTTTTT. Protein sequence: CASSESPTGKEKLFF.

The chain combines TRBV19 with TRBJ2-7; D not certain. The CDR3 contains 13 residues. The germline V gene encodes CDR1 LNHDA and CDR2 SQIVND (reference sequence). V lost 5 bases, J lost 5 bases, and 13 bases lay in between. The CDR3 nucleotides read TGTGCCAGTAGTCCCCTGAGTAGTCACGAGCAGTACTTC. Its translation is CASSPLSSHEQYF.

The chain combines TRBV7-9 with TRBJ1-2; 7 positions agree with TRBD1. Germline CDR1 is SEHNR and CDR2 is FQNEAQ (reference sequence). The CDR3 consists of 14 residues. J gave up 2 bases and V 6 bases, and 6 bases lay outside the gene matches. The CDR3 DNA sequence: TGTGCCAGCAGTCCGGGACAGTGGAACTATGGCTACACCTTC. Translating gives CASSPGQWNYGYTF.

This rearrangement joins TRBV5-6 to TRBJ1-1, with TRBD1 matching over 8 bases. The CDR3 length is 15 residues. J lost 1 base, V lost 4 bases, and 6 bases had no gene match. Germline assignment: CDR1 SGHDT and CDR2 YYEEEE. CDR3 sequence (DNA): TGTGCCAGCAGCCCGCAGACAGGGGCGAACACTGAAGCTTTCTTT. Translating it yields CASSPQTGANTEAFF.

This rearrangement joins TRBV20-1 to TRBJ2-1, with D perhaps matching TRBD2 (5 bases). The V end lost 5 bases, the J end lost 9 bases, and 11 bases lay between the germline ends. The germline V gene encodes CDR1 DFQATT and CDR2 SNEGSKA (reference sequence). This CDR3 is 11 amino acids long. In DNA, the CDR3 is TGCAGTGCTCGCCCCGAGGGTGAGCAGTTCTTC. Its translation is CSARPEGEQFF.

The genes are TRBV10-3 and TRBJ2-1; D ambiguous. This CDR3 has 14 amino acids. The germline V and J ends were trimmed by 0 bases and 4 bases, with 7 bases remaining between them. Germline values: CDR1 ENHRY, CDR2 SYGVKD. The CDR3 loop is CAISESLEYNEQFF. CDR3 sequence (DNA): TGTGCCATCAGTGAGTCTCTAGAGTACAATGAGCAGTTCTTC.

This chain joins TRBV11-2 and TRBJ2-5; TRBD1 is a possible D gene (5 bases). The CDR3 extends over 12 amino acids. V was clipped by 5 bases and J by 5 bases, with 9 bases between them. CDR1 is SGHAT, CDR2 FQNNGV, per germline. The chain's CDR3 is CASSPPGETQYF. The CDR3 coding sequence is TGTGCCAGCAGCCCGCCAGGGGAGACCCAGTACTTC.

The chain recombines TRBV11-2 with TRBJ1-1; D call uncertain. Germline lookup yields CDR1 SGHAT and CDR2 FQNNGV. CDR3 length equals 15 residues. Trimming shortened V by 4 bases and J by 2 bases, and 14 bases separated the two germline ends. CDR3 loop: CASSSIIRVNTEAFF. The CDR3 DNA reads TGTGCCAGCAGCTCTATAATCCGGGTAAACACTGAAGCTTTCTTT.